Below, one T cell receptor (beta chain) is given with its context. Its target is not known. The data derive from a study of T cells in Graves' hyperthyroidism and ophthalmopathy. The TCR beta CDR3 regions underwent amplification using RNA transcripts as the source. Primed by the HTBI set, a first-round RT-PCR was run on the TCR CDR3. TCRdb analysed the multiplex PCR reads with MiXCR anew, one entry per CDR3 protein. The data show about 590,000 distinct CDR3 sequences, approximately 14% seen once. Participants, patients aged 18 to 65, had newly diagnosed hyperthyroidism with a duration under 2 months. This CDR3 comprises 15 residues. The junction had 8 bases not matched to a gene; V was cut back by 3 bases and J by 4 bases. Germline-derived CDR1 and CDR2 are LNHNV and YYDKDF (reference sequence). Overall study findings and caveats: A model built on 13 V-J features separated ophthalmopathy from stable hyperthyroidism.

The clonotype comes from a woman aged 25 to 39 with Graves' hyperthyroidism. Sequenced sample: blood. V and J are TRBV15 and TRBJ2-5, with 7 bases fitting TRBD1. The CDR3 sequence: CATSRKQGKGETQYF. DNA of the CDR3: TGTGCCACCAGCAGGAAACAGGGGAAGGGAGAGACCCAGTACTTC.